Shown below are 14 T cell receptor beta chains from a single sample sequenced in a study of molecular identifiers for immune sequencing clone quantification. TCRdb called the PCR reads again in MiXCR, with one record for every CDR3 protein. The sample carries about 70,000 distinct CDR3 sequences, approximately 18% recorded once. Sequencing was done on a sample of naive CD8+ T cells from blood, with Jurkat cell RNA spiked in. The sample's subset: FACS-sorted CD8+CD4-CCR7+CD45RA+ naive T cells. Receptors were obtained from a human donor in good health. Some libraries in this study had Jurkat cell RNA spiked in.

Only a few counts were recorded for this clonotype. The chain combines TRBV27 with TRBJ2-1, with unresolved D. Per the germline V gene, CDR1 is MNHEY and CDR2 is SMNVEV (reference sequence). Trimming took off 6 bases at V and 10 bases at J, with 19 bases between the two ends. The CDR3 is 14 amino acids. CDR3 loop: CASSHGPVAKEQFF. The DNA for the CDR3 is TGTGCCAGCAGCCACGGCCCCGTGGCTAAAGAGCAGTTCTTC.

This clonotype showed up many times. The CDR3 DNA reads TGTGCCAGCAGCGTAGCTGGTACCGGGGAGCTGTTTTTT. It is translated as CASSVAGTGELFF. The chain links TRBV9 to TRBJ2-2; D gene uncertain. Germline V gives CDR1 SGDLS, CDR2 YYNGEE. This CDR3 is built from 13 residues. The ends were cut back, 0 bases at V and 5 bases at J, with 5 bases in the middle.

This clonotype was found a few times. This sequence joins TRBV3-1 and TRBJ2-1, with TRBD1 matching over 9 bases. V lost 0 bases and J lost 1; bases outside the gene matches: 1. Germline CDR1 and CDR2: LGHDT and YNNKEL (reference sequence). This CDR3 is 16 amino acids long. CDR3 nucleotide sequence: TGTGCCAGCAGCCAAGACGACAGGGGGTCCTACAATGAGCAGTTCTTC. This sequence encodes CASSQDDRGSYNEQFF.

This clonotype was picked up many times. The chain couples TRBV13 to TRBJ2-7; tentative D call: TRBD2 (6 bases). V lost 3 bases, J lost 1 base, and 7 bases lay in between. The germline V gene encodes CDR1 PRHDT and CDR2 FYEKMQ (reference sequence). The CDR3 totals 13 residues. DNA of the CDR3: TGTGCCAGCAGCTTGGGGAGGTCCTACGAGCAGTACTTC. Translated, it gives CASSLGRSYEQYF.

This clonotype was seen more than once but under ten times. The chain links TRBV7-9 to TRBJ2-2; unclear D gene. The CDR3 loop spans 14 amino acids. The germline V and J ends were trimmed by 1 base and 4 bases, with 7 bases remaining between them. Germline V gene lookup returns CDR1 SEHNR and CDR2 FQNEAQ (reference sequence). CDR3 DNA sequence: TGTGCCAGCAGCTTAGACGCCAGCACCGGGGAGCTGTTTTTT. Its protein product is CASSLDASTGELFF.

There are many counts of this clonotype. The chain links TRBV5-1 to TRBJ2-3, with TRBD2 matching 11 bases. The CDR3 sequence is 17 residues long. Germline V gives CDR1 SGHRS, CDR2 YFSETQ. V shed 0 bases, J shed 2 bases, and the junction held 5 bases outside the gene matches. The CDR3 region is CASSLATSGGLTDTQYF. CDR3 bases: TGCGCCAGCAGCTTGGCCACTAGCGGGGGACTCACAGATACGCAGTATTTT.

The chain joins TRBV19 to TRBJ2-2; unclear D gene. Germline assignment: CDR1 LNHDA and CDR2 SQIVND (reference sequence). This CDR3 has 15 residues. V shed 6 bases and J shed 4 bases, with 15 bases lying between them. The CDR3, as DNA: TGTGCCAGTAGCCCAAGGCGACTCGGCACCGGGGAGCTGTTTTTT. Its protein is CASSPRRLGTGELFF.

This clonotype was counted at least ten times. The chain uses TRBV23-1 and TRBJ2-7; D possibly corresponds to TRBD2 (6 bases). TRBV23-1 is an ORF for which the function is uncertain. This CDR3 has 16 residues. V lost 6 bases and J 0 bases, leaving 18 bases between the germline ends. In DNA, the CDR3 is TGCGCCAGCAGACAACCCGGACTATCCCCCTCCTACGAGCAGTACTTC. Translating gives CASRQPGLSPSYEQYF.

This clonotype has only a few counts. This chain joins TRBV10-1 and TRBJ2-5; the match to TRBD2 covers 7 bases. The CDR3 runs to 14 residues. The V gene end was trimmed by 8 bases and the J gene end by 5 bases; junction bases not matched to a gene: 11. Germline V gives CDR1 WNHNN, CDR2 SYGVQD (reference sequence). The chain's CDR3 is CASRRPGGGETQYF. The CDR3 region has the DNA TGCGCCAGCCGCCGGCCGGGAGGAGGGGAGACCCAGTACTTC.

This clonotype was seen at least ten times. CDR3 region: CASSVGTGGYNEQFF. CDR3 sequence (DNA): TGTGCCAGCAGTGTAGGTACAGGGGGGTACAATGAGCAGTTCTTC. The chain is built from TRBV6-5 and TRBJ2-1; 8 positions agree with TRBD1. The CDR3 extends over 15 amino acids. Germline V gene sequence: CDR1 MNHEY, CDR2 SVGAGI. Unmatched junction bases numbered 7, after V lost 5 bases and J lost 4 bases.

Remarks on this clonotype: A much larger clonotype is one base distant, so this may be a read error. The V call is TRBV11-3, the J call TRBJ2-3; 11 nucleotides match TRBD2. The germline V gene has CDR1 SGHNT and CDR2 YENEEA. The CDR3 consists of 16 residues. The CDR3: CASSPLAGGLGDTRYF. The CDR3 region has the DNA TGTGCCAGCAGCCCCTTAGCGGGAGGGCTGGGAGATACGCGGTATTTT.

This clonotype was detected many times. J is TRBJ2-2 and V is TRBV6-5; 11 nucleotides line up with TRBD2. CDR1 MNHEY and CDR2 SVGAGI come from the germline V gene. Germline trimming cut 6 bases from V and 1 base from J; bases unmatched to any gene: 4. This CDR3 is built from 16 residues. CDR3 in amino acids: CASSPGLAVNTGELFF. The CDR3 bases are TGTGCCAGCAGCCCGGGACTAGCGGTGAACACCGGGGAGCTGTTTTTT.

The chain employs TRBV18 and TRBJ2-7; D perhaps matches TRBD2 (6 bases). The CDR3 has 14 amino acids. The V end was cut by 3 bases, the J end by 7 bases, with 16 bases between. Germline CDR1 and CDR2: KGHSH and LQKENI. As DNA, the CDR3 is TGTGCCAGCTCACCCTCCGGGGGATCGGTAGAGCAGTACTTC. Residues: CASSPSGGSVEQYF. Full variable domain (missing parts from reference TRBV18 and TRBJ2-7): NAGVMQNPRHLVRRRGQEARLRCSPMKGHSHVYWYRQLPEEGLKFMVYLQKENIIDESGMPKERFSAEFPKEGPSILRIQQVVRGDSAAYFCASSPSGGSVEQYFGPGTRLTVT.

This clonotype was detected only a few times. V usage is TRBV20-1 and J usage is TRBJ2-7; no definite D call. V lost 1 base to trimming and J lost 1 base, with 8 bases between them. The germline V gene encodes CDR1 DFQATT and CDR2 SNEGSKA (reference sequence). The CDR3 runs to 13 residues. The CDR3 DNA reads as TGCAGTGCTAGAGTTAGATATTCCTACGAGCAGTACTTC. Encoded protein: CSARVRYSYEQYF.